This T cell receptor beta chain was obtained from a study of CD8+ T cells in alopecia areata. This clone was detected a few times. Extracted RNA was reverse transcribed into cDNA, the sequencing template. Data came from immunoSEQ multiplex PCR; TCRdb stores just in-frame clones and leaves some out. The table has 50,000 to 80,000 clones, around 47% seen once. Sequencing input: NKG2D-low CD8+ T cells sorted from blood. This clonotype originated in a human donor with alopecia areata.

The CDR3 protein is CASSSDSTGTGGWNSPLHF. In DNA, the CDR3 is TGTGCCAGCAGCTCCGACTCCACCGGGACAGGGGGCTGGAATTCACCCCTCCACTTT. J is TRBJ1-6 and V is TRBV7-9, with TRBD1 matching over 12 bases. Germline V gene data show CDR1 as SEHNR and CDR2 as FQNEAQ (reference sequence). V lost 4 bases, J lost 7 bases, and 14 bases stayed unmatched. The CDR3 covers 19 residues.